This T cell receptor (beta chain) was recorded in a study of cytomegalovirus exposure and HLA in healthy donors. Vbeta (60) and Jbeta (13) primers were used in the PCR. Sequencing used immunoSEQ multiplex PCR; TCRdb keeps in-frame clones, though not all of them. This sample has 110,000 to 150,000 clones, with 70% to 80% found just once. From germline, CDR1 is SGHRS and CDR2 YFSETQ. The CDR3 has 14 amino acids. V gave up 4 bases and J gave up 0 bases, with 10 bases separating them. The chain couples TRBV5-1 to TRBJ1-1; no clear D gene. Sequencing was done on a sample of PBMCs. This receptor was identified in a woman aged 60-70 years in good health and CMV-seropositive. In DNA, the CDR3 is TGCGCCAGCAGCGCGGGCGGCATGAACACTGAAGCTTTCTTT. Translating gives CASSAGGMNTEAFF.